This T cell receptor beta chain was recorded in a study of T-cell reconstitution after alpha-beta-depleted transplantation in children. General study findings and limits: It was reported that alpha-beta T cells came from several hundred expanded graft clones (about two months after transplant). The high TCRbeta diversity at day 60 in some patients came from surviving recipient T cells and thymic progenitors.

Researchers prepared the TCRbeta library using unique molecular identifiers, the study reports. TCRdb called the PCR reads again in MiXCR, with one record for every CDR3 protein. The table records approximately 1,000,000 distinct CDR3 sequences, around 30% of them present only once. On this clonotype itself: The antigen is not known.

Germline CDR1 SGHTA, CDR2 FQGNSA. The V end was cut by 4 bases, the J end by 6 bases, with 14 bases between. This CDR3 has 14 amino acids. The starting material was PBMCs, mostly from graft donor cells, obtained 360 days after TCRalphabeta/CD19-depleted stem cell transplant. The chain carries TRBV7-2 and TRBJ2-3; D uncertain. The clonotype originates from a boy less than two years old who had a stem cell transplant for SCID, so the T cells may come from the graft donor. The CDR3 here is CASSSWAEGDTQYF. The CDR3 coding sequence is TGTGCCAGCAGCTCCTGGGCGGAAGGGGATACGCAGTATTTT.